Shown below are 9 T cell receptor beta chains from a single sample sequenced in a study of OX40 agonist ivuxolimab in advanced cancers. Some clones are missing from TCRdb's copy, which holds only in-frame ones; the method was immunoSEQ multiplex PCR. This table has over 85,000 clones, approximately 89% appearing once. This sample comprised CD4+ or CD8+ T cells sorted from blood, obtained in a trial of the OX40 agonist ivuxolimab. All receptors come from an adult with an advanced solid tumor such as melanoma, head and neck, liver or kidney cancer.

The rearrangement joins TRBV7-3 to TRBJ2-2; no firm D call. The CDR3 spans 12 residues. CDR1 is SGHTA and CDR2 is FQGTGA in the germline V gene. V lost 10 bases, J lost 0 bases, and 6 bases lay in between. CDR3 in DNA: TGTGCCACTTCCTCGAACACCGGGGAGCTGTTTTTT. This translates into CATSSNTGELFF.

The chain carries TRBV6-1 and TRBJ2-5; D call uncertain. This CDR3 contains 14 residues. Germline loops: CDR1 MNHNS, CDR2 SASEGT. Trimming removed 2 bases at V and 2 bases at J, with 9 bases between. This CDR3 reads CASSENSYQETQYF. As DNA, the CDR3 is TGTGCCAGCAGTGAAAACAGCTATCAAGAGACCCAGTACTTC.

The gene calls are TRBV6-5 and TRBJ1-4; D is unresolved. This CDR3 region has 13 residues. The germline V gene encodes CDR1 MNHEY and CDR2 SVGAGI. V was pared by 8 bases and J by 6 bases, with 13 bases between. In DNA, the CDR3 is TGTGCCAGCGGCCGGGCTCCGGATGAAAAACTGTTTTTT. The encoded protein is CASGRAPDEKLFF.

This clone showed up just a few times. The chain joins TRBV5-1 to TRBJ2-5; 8 positions agree with TRBD2. The CDR3 extends over 16 amino acids. The germline V gene encodes CDR1 SGHRS and CDR2 YFSETQ. J lost 1 base, V lost 2 bases, and 7 bases had no gene match. In DNA, the CDR3 is TGCGCCAGCAGCTTTGTACGGGGGGGCCCCCAAGAGACCCAGTACTTC. This encodes CASSFVRGGPQETQYF.

The genes are TRBV30 and TRBJ2-2; D ambiguous. CDR1 GTSNPN and CDR2 SVGIG come from the germline V gene (reference sequence). The CDR3 spans 14 residues. The germline V and J ends were trimmed by 7 bases and 2 bases, with 14 bases remaining between them. The CDR3 loop is CASARLLNTGELFF. The CDR3 nucleotides read TGTGCCTCCGCGCGGTTATTAAACACCGGGGAGCTGTTTTTT.

The chain joins TRBV28 to TRBJ1-4; no firm D call. Deletions cut 5 bases from V and 2 bases from J, with 12 bases between. The CDR3 sequence is 15 residues long. Germline V gives CDR1 MDHEN, CDR2 SYDVKM. CDR3 sequence reads: CASSLSGATNEKLFF. In DNA, the CDR3 is TGTGCCAGCAGTCTCTCCGGAGCCACTAATGAAAAACTGTTTTTT. Full variable domain (rest looked up from reference TRBV28 and TRBJ1-4): DVKVTQSSRYLVKRTGEKVFLECVQDMDHENMFWYRQDPGLGLRLIYFSYDVKMKEKGDIPEGYSVSREKKERFSLILESASTNQTSMYLCASSLSGATNEKLFFGSGTQLSVL.

This clone was found once. This chain uses TRBV19 with TRBJ2-3, with 8 bases lining up with TRBD1. The CDR3 totals 14 residues. Trimming took 6 bases from V and 0 from J; bases not matched to a gene: 2. Germline CDR1 is LNHDA and CDR2 is SQIVND (reference sequence). CDR3 sequence (DNA): TGTGCCAGTAGGGACAGGGCAAGCACAGATACGCAGTATTTT. This gives the protein CASRDRASTDTQYF. Using reference TRBV19 and TRBJ2-3 for the parts outside the CDR3, the full variable domain is DGGITQSPKYLFRKEGQNVTLSCEQNLNHDAMYWYRQDPGQGLRLIYYSQIVNDFQKGDIAEGYSVSREKKESFPLTVTSAQKNPTAFYLCASRDRASTDTQYFGPGTRLTVL.

The rearrangement joins TRBV7-2 to TRBJ1-3; D gene unclear. The V end lost 5 bases, the J end lost 4 bases, and 18 bases lay between the germline ends. There are 16 residues in the CDR3. Germline V gene data show CDR1 as SGHTA and CDR2 as FQGNSA. The CDR3 DNA sequence: TGTGCCAGCAGCAGAAACGCCCCGGGAACGGGAAACACCATATATTTT. The encoded protein is CASSRNAPGTGNTIYF.

There are a few counts of this clone. The gene calls are TRBV5-6 and TRBJ2-7; the match to TRBD1 covers 9 bases. Germline CDR1 reads SGHDT; CDR2 reads YYEEEE. The CDR3 consists of 14 residues. V lost 0 bases to trimming and J lost 6 bases; unmatched junction nucleotides: 4. The chain's CDR3 is CASSLVGTGLEQYF. CDR3 nucleotides: TGTGCCAGCAGCTTGGTAGGGACAGGGCTCGAGCAGTACTTC. Full variable domain (outside the CDR3, taken from reference TRBV5-6 and TRBJ2-7): DAGVTQSPTHLIKTRGQQVTLRCSPKSGHDTVSWYQQALGQGPQFIFQYYEEEERQRGNFPDRFSGHQFPNYSSELNVNALLLGDSALYLCASSLVGTGLEQYFGPGTRLTVT.